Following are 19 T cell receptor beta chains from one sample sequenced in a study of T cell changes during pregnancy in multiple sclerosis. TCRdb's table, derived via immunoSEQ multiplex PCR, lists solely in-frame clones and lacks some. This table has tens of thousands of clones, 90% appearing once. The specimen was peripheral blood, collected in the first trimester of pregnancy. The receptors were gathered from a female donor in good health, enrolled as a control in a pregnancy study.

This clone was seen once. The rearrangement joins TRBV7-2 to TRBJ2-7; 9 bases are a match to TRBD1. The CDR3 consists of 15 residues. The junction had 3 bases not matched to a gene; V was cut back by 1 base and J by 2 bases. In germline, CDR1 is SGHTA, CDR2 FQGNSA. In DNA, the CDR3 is TGTGCCAGCAGCTTAGGACAGGGGGGCCCCTACGAGCAGTACTTC. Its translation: CASSLGQGGPYEQYF.

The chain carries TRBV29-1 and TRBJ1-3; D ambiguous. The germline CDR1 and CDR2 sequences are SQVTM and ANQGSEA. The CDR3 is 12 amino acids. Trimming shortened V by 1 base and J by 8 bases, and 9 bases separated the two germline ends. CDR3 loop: CSVEGESDTIYF. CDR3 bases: TGCAGCGTTGAAGGGGAGAGTGACACCATATATTTT.

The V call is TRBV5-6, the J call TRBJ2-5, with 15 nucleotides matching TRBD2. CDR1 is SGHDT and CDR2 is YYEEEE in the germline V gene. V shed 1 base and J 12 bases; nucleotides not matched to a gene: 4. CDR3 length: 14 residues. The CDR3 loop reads CASSLYGTSGGKYF. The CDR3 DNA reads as TGTGCCAGCAGCTTGTACGGGACTAGCGGGGGGAAGTACTTC. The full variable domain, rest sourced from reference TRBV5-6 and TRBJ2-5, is DAGVTQSPTHLIKTRGQQVTLRCSPKSGHDTVSWYQQALGQGPQFIFQYYEEEERQRGNFPDRFSGHQFPNYSSELNVNALLLGDSALYLCASSLYGTSGGKYFGPGTRLLVL.

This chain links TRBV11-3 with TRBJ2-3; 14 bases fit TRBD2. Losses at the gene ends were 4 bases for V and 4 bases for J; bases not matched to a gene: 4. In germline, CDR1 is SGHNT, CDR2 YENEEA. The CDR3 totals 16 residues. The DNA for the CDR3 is TGTGCCAGCAGCTCCGGGACTAGCGGGAGATCAGATACGCAGTATTTT. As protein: CASSSGTSGRSDTQYF.

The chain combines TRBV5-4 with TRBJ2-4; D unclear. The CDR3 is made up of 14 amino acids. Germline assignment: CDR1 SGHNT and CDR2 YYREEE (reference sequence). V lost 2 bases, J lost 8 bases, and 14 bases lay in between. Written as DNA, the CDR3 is TGTGCCAGCAGCTTCGACGGAGTTTGGGACATTCAGTACTTC. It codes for CASSFDGVWDIQYF.

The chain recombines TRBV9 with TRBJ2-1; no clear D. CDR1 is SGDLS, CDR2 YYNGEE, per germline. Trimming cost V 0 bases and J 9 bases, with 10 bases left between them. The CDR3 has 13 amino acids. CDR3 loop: CASSVGRPTEQFF. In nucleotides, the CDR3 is TGTGCCAGCAGCGTAGGCAGGCCCACTGAGCAGTTCTTC.

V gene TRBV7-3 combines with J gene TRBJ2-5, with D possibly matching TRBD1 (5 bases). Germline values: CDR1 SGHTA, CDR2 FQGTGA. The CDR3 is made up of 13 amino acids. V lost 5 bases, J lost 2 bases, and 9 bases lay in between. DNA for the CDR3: TGTGCCAGCAGCCGCAGGGAACAAGAGACCCAGTACTTC. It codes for CASSRREQETQYF.

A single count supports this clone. The CDR3: CASSPIQGTGELFF. DNA for the CDR3: TGTGCCAGCAGCCCAATACAGGGGACCGGGGAGCTGTTTTTT. V and J are TRBV7-2 and TRBJ2-2; 7 bases map to TRBD1. CDR1 and CDR2 from the germline V gene are SGHTA and FQGNSA. J lost 5 bases, V lost 5 bases, and 5 bases had no gene match. The CDR3 consists of 14 residues.

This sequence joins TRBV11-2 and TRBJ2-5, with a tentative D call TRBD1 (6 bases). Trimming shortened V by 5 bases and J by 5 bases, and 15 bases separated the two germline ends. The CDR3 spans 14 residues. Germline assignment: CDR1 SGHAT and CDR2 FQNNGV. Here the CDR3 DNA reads TGTGCCAGCAGCCTCCCACAGGGTCGGGAGACCCAGTACTTC. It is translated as CASSLPQGRETQYF.

The CDR3 is CASSADYANEQFF. The CDR3 DNA reads as TGTGCCAGCAGCGCTGACTACGCCAATGAGCAGTTCTTC. The chain recombines TRBV7-3 with TRBJ2-1; TRBD2 is a possible D gene (5 bases). Germline V gene data show CDR1 as SGHTA and CDR2 as FQGTGA. Trimming cost V 5 bases and J 6 bases, with 11 bases left between them. The CDR3 is 13 residues long.

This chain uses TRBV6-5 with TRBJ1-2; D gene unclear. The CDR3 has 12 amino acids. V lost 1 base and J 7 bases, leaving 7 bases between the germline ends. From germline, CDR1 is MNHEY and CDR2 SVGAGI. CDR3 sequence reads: CASSYYEGGYTF. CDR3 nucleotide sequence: TGTGCCAGCAGTTACTATGAGGGTGGCTACACCTTC.

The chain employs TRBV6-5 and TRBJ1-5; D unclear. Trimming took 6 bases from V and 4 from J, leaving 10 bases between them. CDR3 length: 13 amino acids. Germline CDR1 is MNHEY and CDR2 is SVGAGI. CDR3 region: CASSSSLNQPQHF. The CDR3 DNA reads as TGTGCCAGCAGCTCTTCGCTAAATCAGCCCCAGCATTTT.

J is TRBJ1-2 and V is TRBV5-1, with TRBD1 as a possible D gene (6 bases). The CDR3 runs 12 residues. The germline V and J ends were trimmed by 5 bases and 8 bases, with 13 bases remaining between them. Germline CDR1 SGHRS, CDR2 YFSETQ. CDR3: CASRLAGEGYTF. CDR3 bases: TGCGCCAGCAGACTCGCAGGGGAAGGCTACACCTTC.

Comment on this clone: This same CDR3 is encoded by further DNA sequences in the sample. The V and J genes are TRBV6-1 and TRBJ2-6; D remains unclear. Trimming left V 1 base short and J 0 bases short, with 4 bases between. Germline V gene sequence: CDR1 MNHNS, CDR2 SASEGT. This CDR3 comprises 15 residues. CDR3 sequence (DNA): TGTGCCAGCAGTGAAGACAGCTCTGGGGCCAACGTCCTGACTTTC. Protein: CASSEDSSGANVLTF.

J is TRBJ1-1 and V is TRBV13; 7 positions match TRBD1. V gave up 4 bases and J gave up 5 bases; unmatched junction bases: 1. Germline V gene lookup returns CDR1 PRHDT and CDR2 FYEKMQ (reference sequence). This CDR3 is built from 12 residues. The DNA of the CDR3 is TGTGCCAGCAGCTCACAGGGGACTGAAGCTTTCTTT. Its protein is CASSSQGTEAFF.

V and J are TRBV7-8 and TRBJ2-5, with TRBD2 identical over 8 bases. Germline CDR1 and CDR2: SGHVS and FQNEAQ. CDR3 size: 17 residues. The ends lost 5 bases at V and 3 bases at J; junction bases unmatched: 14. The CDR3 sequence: CASSPWGLAGAKETQYF. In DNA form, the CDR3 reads TGTGCCAGCAGCCCGTGGGGTCTAGCGGGCGCAAAAGAGACCCAGTACTTC. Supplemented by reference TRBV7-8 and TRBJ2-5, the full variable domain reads GAGVSQSPRYKVAKRGQDVALRCDPISGHVSLFWYQQALGQGPEFLTYFQNEAQLDKSGLPSDRFFAERPEGSVSTLKIQRTQQEDSAVYLCASSPWGLAGAKETQYFGPGTRLLVL.

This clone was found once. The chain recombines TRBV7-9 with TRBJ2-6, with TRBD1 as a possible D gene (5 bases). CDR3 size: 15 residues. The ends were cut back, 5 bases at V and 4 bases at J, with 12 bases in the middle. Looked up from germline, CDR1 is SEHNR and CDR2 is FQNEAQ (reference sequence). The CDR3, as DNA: TGTGCCAGCAGCCCCCAAGGGGCCGGGGCCAACGTCCTGACTTTC. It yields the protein CASSPQGAGANVLTF.

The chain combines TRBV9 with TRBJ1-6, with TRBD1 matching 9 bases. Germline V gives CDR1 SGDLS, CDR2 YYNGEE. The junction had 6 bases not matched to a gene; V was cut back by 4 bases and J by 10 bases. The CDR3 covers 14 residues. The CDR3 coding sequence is TGTGCCAGCAGCTCCGGACAGGGGCGATCACCCCTCCACTTT. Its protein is CASSSGQGRSPLHF.

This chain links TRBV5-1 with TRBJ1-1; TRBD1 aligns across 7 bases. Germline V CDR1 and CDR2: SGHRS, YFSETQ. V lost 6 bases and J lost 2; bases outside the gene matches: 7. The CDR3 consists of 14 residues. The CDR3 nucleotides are TGCGCCAGCACCATAGGGACAGCTAACACTGAAGCTTTCTTT. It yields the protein CASTIGTANTEAFF. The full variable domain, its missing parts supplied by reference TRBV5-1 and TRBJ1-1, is KAGVTQTPRYLIKTRGQQVTLSCSPISGHRSVSWYQQTPGQGLQFLFEYFSETQRNKGNFPGRFSGRQFSNSRSEMNVSTLELGDSALYLCASTIGTANTEAFFGQGTRLTVV.